Following are 29 T cell receptor beta chains from one sample sequenced in a study of cytomegalovirus exposure and HLA in healthy donors. In the PCR, 60 Vbeta and 13 Jbeta primers were used. Assay: immunoSEQ multiplex PCR; the TCRdb copy retains only in-frame clones and omits some. This sample has 130,000 or so clones, with roughly 75% found just once. Sequenced: PBMCs. The receptor set was obtained from a man aged 40-49 years in good health and CMV-seronegative.

This clone was counted a few times. CDR3 protein: CASRDRDEKLFF. The CDR3 DNA reads as TGTGCCAGCCGGGACAGGGATGAAAAACTGTTTTTT. The chain couples TRBV2 to TRBJ1-4; 9 bases match TRBD1. J gave up 6 bases and V 8 bases, and 1 base lay outside the gene matches. This CDR3 is built from 12 residues. Germline V CDR1 and CDR2: SNHLY, FYNNEI.

The chain joins TRBV5-1 to TRBJ2-7, with 10 bases fitting TRBD2. The germline gives CDR1 SGHRS, CDR2 YFSETQ. Trimming cost V 0 bases and J 2 bases; bases outside gene matches: 5. The CDR3 contains 16 residues. CDR3: CASSLDRLAGAYEQYF. As DNA, the CDR3 is TGCGCCAGCAGCTTGGACCGCCTAGCGGGGGCCTACGAGCAGTACTTC.

The V call is TRBV10-3, the J call TRBJ1-5; 8 positions match TRBD1. In germline, CDR1 is ENHRY, CDR2 SYGVKD. The CDR3 is made up of 15 amino acids. With V trimmed by 3 bases and J by 4 bases, 5 bases remained unmatched. The CDR3 is CAISDLTGGNQPQHF. The CDR3 DNA is TGTGCCATCAGTGATCTCACAGGGGGGAATCAGCCCCAGCATTTT.

The V call is TRBV5-1, the J call TRBJ2-3, with D perhaps matching TRBD2 (7 bases). The CDR3 extends over 16 amino acids. Germline assignment: CDR1 SGHRS and CDR2 YFSETQ. The ends were cut back, 6 bases at V and 2 bases at J, with 19 bases in the middle. CDR3 DNA sequence: TGCGCCAGCACCATCGTCGGGGGGCCTGCCACAGATACGCAGTATTTT. This sequence encodes CASTIVGGPATDTQYF.

The V and J genes are TRBV19 and TRBJ2-5, with D possibly TRBD2 on 5 matching bases. Looked up from germline, CDR1 is LNHDA and CDR2 is SQIVND (reference sequence). This CDR3 spans 15 amino acids. Trimming took 0 bases from V and 6 from J, leaving 14 bases between them. The CDR3 DNA is TGTGCCAGTAGTATAGATTGGACTGGCGGCCAGACCCAGTACTTC. As protein: CASSIDWTGGQTQYF.

The V call is TRBV5-1, the J call TRBJ1-4; 7 bases align to TRBD1. Germline values: CDR1 SGHRS, CDR2 YFSETQ. V lost 0 bases to trimming and J lost 7 bases; unmatched junction nucleotides: 3. The CDR3 covers 14 residues. CDR3 sequence reads: CASSLGSGGEKLFF. Written as DNA, the CDR3 is TGCGCCAGCAGCTTGGGGTCAGGGGGTGAAAAACTGTTTTTT.

V and J are TRBV5-4 and TRBJ2-2, with D unclear. Trimming stripped 1 base from V and 2 bases from J, with 9 bases between. This CDR3 spans 15 amino acids. The germline V gene has CDR1 SGHNT and CDR2 YYREEE (reference sequence). The CDR3 nucleotides are TGTGCCAGCAGCTTGAAGCAGGTCAACACCGGGGAGCTGTTTTTT. It encodes CASSLKQVNTGELFF.

The chain recombines TRBV4-1 with TRBJ2-7; the match to TRBD1 covers 9 bases. Losses at the gene ends were 0 bases for V and 6 bases for J; bases not matched to a gene: 15. Germline V gene data show CDR1 as MGHRA and CDR2 as YSYEKL. The length of the CDR3 is 18 residues. The CDR3 is CASSQDRHGTGFAFEQYF. CDR3 nucleotides: TGCGCCAGCAGCCAAGATCGACATGGGACAGGGTTCGCCTTCGAGCAGTACTTC.

The gene calls are TRBV7-3 and TRBJ2-3; the match to TRBD2 covers 8 bases. With 4 bases clipped from V and 1 base from J, the junction kept 1 base outside the gene matches. The CDR3 is 14 amino acids. Germline assignment: CDR1 SGHTA and CDR2 FQGTGA. This chain's CDR3 is CASSYSGGTDTQYF. The CDR3 DNA is TGTGCCAGCAGCTATAGCGGGGGCACAGATACGCAGTATTTT.

V is TRBV19 and J is TRBJ1-2; TRBD1 matches at 8 bases. V was clipped by 8 bases and J by 8 bases; unmatched bases: 10. The CDR3 length is 13 residues. From germline, CDR1 is LNHDA and CDR2 SQIVND (reference sequence). CDR3 sequence reads: CASSIWTGRGYTF. In DNA form, the CDR3 reads TGTGCCAGTTCGATATGGACAGGGAGAGGCTACACCTTC.

V and J are TRBV6-4 and TRBJ2-1; a weak D match, TRBD2 (5 bases). V was shortened by 1 base and J by 6 bases, with 13 bases between the two germline ends. The V gene's germline CDR1 is MRHNA and CDR2 SNTAGT. The CDR3 runs 15 residues. CDR3 DNA: TGTGCCAGCAGTGACTTAGCGCGAGGCCCCAATGAGCAGTTCTTC. Translation gives CASSDLARGPNEQFF.

Concerning this clone: This specimen includes other DNA sequences encoding the same CDR3. The chain uses TRBV9 and TRBJ2-1, with 8 bases identical to TRBD2. Germline assignment: CDR1 SGDLS and CDR2 YYNGEE. After removal of 0 bases from V and 4 bases from J, the junction contained 6 bases not matched to a gene. The length of the CDR3 is 16 residues. CDR3 in DNA: TGTGCCAGCAGCGTAGGGGCGGGGGGCCAATACAATGAGCAGTTCTTC. It translates to CASSVGAGGQYNEQFF.

The chain links TRBV30 to TRBJ2-7, with 8 bases aligning to TRBD1. The germline CDR1 and CDR2 sequences are GTSNPN and SVGIG (reference sequence). This CDR3 comprises 14 residues. J lost 2 bases, V lost 0 bases, and 3 bases had no gene match. The CDR3 nucleotides are TGTGCCTGGAGTGTTACAGGGGGAGCCTACGAGCAGTACTTC. Translation: CAWSVTGGAYEQYF.

The chain combines TRBV7-8 with TRBJ2-1, with D perhaps TRBD2 (5 bases). From germline, CDR1 is SGHVS and CDR2 FQNEAQ. The CDR3 sequence is 15 residues long. Trimming took off 2 bases at V and 1 base at J, with 9 bases between the two ends. CDR3 sequence: CASSLLRDSYNEQFF. CDR3 sequence (DNA): TGTGCCAGCAGCTTACTACGGGATTCCTACAATGAGCAGTTCTTC.

The V call is TRBV5-4, the J call TRBJ2-5; the D gene is possibly TRBD2 (6 bases). Deletions cut 4 bases from V and 4 bases from J, with 14 bases between. This CDR3 spans 14 amino acids. The germline V gene has CDR1 SGHNT and CDR2 YYREEE (reference sequence). CDR3 residues: CASSVLGRGETQYF. As DNA, the CDR3 is TGTGCCAGCAGCGTACTTGGGCGGGGAGAGACCCAGTACTTC.

Only a few counts were recorded for this clone. The rearrangement links TRBV6-5 to TRBJ1-2; D gene uncertain. This CDR3 is 13 amino acids long. Trimming cost V 6 bases and J 4 bases, with 12 bases left between them. CDR1 MNHEY and CDR2 SVGAGI come from the germline V gene. CDR3 loop: CASSLGLVYGYTF. The CDR3 DNA reads TGTGCCAGCAGCCTCGGACTGGTCTATGGCTACACCTTC.

This clone has a handful of counts. The chain uses TRBV10-1 and TRBJ1-4; D remains ambiguous. In germline, CDR1 is WNHNN, CDR2 SYGVQD (reference sequence). The CDR3 is 18 residues long. Trimming stripped 1 base from V and 7 bases from J, with 22 bases between. The CDR3 reads CASSELRARRVPSEKLFF. The CDR3 DNA reads as TGCGCCAGCAGTGAGTTAAGGGCAAGGAGGGTTCCTTCTGAAAAACTGTTTTTT.

This sequence joins TRBV6-5 and TRBJ2-5; tentatively, D is TRBD1 (5 bases). Matching the DNA end better, TRBJ2-7 makes the J call doubtful. This CDR3 region has 14 residues. The germline gives CDR1 MNHEY, CDR2 SVGAGI. As DNA, the CDR3 is TGTGCCAGCAGTTATGGGGCCAGCTCCTACGAGCAGTACTTC. Its translation is CASSYGASSYEQYF.

This clone has a single count. CDR3 DNA: TGTGCCAGCAGCCGGGAGTTGGGGAATAACGAGCAGTACTTC. This translates into CASSRELGNNEQYF. The genes are TRBV7-7 and TRBJ2-5; possibly TRBD2 for D (6 bases). The DNA end lines up better with TRBJ2-7; the J call may be wrong. The CDR3 totals 14 residues. CDR1 and CDR2 (germline): SSHAT, FNYEAQ (reference sequence).

The CDR3 DNA follows: TGTGCCAGCAGCCAGAACGTCTACGTAGAGACCCAGTACTTC. Protein: CASSQNVYVETQYF. The V gene is TRBV4-2, the J gene TRBJ2-5; D is uncertain. Trimming stripped 3 bases from V and 4 bases from J, with 12 bases between. The length of the CDR3 is 14 residues. Germline-derived CDR1 and CDR2 are LGHNA and YNFKEQ.

The chain uses TRBV5-1 and TRBJ2-3, with 8 bases aligning to TRBD1. The junction had 3 bases not matched to a gene; V was cut back by 0 bases and J by 0 bases. The CDR3 is 16 amino acids. Per germline, CDR1 SGHRS and CDR2 YFSETQ. The CDR3: CASSLARTGSTDTQYF. The CDR3 DNA reads TGCGCCAGCAGCTTGGCGAGGACAGGGAGCACAGATACGCAGTATTTT.

The V and J genes are TRBV7-2 and TRBJ1-2; D is possibly TRBD1 (5 bases). Trimming took off 1 base at V and 3 bases at J, with 9 bases between the two ends. The CDR3 totals 14 residues. Germline V gene data show CDR1 as SGHTA and CDR2 as FQGNSA. The CDR3 DNA sequence: TGTGCCAGCAGCTTAGATCGACAGTACTATGGCTACACCTTC. This codes for CASSLDRQYYGYTF.

CDR3 DNA sequence: TGCAGCGTTGAACTGACAGGACCTAGCCCCGAGCAGTACTTC. Translation: CSVELTGPSPEQYF. The chain joins TRBV29-1 to TRBJ2-7, with a possible D match to TRBD1 (6 bases). Germline lookup yields CDR1 SQVTM and CDR2 ANQGSEA. V dropped 2 bases and J dropped 6 bases, with 17 bases sitting between them. There are 14 residues in the CDR3.

The rearrangement links TRBV10-3 to TRBJ2-1; 10 nucleotides agree with TRBD2. Germline CDR1 reads ENHRY; CDR2 reads SYGVKD. V lost 0 bases, J lost 10 bases, and 6 bases stayed unmatched. The CDR3 loop spans 15 amino acids. Written as DNA, the CDR3 is TGTGCCATCAGTGAGTCAGAACTAGCGGGGTCCGAGCAGTTCTTC. Protein sequence: CAISESELAGSEQFF.

V usage is TRBV13 and J usage is TRBJ2-5, with 7 bases that match TRBD1. V was pared by 5 bases and J by 5 bases, with 20 bases of the junction left unmatched. CDR3 length: 18 residues. CDR1 PRHDT and CDR2 FYEKMQ come from the germline V gene (reference sequence). CDR3 loop: CASSPSGPRGNSGETQYF. CDR3 bases: TGTGCCAGCAGCCCTAGTGGACCCAGGGGGAATTCAGGGGAGACCCAGTACTTC.

This clone was seen only a few times. The gene calls are TRBV6-5 and TRBJ1-1, with D tentatively TRBD1 (5 bases). CDR3 length: 14 amino acids. CDR1 is MNHEY, CDR2 SVGAGI, per germline. V dropped 6 bases and J dropped 1 base, with 12 bases sitting between them. CDR3 protein: CASRPPGRNTEAFF. CDR3 in DNA: TGTGCCAGCAGACCCCCAGGGCGGAACACTGAAGCTTTCTTT.

J is TRBJ1-6 and V is TRBV11-2; no firm D call. This CDR3 is 13 amino acids long. The V gene lost 8 bases and the J gene lost 10 bases, with 15 bases spanning the gap. Germline lookup yields CDR1 SGHAT and CDR2 FQNNGV. CDR3 DNA: TGTGCCAGCTTCCTGGCTCCAGGATCACCCCTCCACTTT. Translated, it gives CASFLAPGSPLHF.

The chain joins TRBV4-3 to TRBJ2-2, with 7 bases identical to TRBD1. J was trimmed by 9 bases and V by 3 bases; bases with no gene match: 10. Germline V gives CDR1 LGHNA, CDR2 YSLEER. This CDR3 region has 15 residues. CDR3 protein: CASSHGDRAGRELFF. In DNA form, the CDR3 reads TGCGCCAGCAGCCACGGCGACAGGGCAGGGAGGGAGCTGTTTTTT.

The chain carries TRBV6-1 and TRBJ1-4; TRBD1 aligns across 8 bases. The junction had 4 bases not matched to a gene; V was cut back by 2 bases and J by 8 bases. The CDR3 sequence is 14 residues long. Germline V gives CDR1 MNHNS, CDR2 SASEGT. For the CDR3, the DNA is TGTGCCAGCAGTGAACCGCGGACAGGGGAAAAACTGTTTTTT. Its translation: CASSEPRTGEKLFF.